The 18 T cell receptor beta chains below all came from one sample that was sequenced in a study of blood T cell repertoires in COVID-19. Method: immunoSEQ multiplex PCR; TCRdb's copy keeps in-frame clones and lacks some. The profile shows about 200,000 clones, 85% to 90% of them singletons. The sample consisted of peripheral blood. The source of these receptors is a man in his 60s with acute or convalescent COVID-19.

The genes are TRBV2 and TRBJ2-7; 11 bases map to TRBD1. CDR3 size: 16 residues. The germline V gene has CDR1 SNHLY and CDR2 FYNNEI. The J segment lost 3 bases and the V segment lost 2 bases, leaving 6 bases of the junction unmatched. DNA of the CDR3: TGTGCCAGCAGTGAAATGATGGGGACAGGGGGCTACGAGCAGTACTTC. This encodes CASSEMMGTGGYEQYF. The whole variable domain, remainder taken from reference TRBV2 and TRBJ2-7, is EPEVTQTPSHQVTQMGQEVILRCVPISNHLYFYWYRQILGQKVEFLVSFYNNEISEKSEIFDDQFSVERPDGSNFTLKIRSTKLEDSAMYFCASSEMMGTGGYEQYFGPGTRLTVT.

This clone was seen just once. The chain couples TRBV19 to TRBJ1-5, with TRBD1 matching over 9 bases. The trim removed 4 bases at V and 5 bases at J, leaving 9 bases unmatched. This CDR3 has 16 amino acids. CDR1 and CDR2 (germline): LNHDA, SQIVND (reference sequence). This CDR3 reads CASSTSSGTGYQPQHF. CDR3 DNA sequence: TGTGCCAGTAGTACCAGCTCCGGGACAGGGTATCAGCCCCAGCATTTT.

The chain has TRBV19 and TRBJ1-6; TRBD1 might be the D (5 bases). The CDR3 is made up of 16 amino acids. V lost 3 bases and J lost 10, with 19 bases in between. Germline CDR1 and CDR2: LNHDA and SQIVND (reference sequence). For the CDR3, the DNA is TGTGCCAGTAGTATCGCAAGGGGAACAGTTAGATCACCCCTCCACTTT. Translating it yields CASSIARGTVRSPLHF.

The CDR3, as DNA: TGTGCCAGCAGTGCCCAAGCGGAAGGCGGCTACGAGCAGTACTTC. Translated, it gives CASSAQAEGGYEQYF. V and J are TRBV25-1 and TRBJ2-7; tentatively, D is TRBD2 (5 bases). The CDR3 contains 15 residues. The ends were cut back, 4 bases at V and 3 bases at J, with 16 bases in the middle. CDR1 is MGHDK, CDR2 SYGVNS, per germline.

There are a few counts of this clone. V gene TRBV7-8 combines with J gene TRBJ1-2, with D tentatively TRBD1 (5 bases). Germline CDR1 reads SGHVS; CDR2 reads FQNEAQ. The V gene lost 5 bases and the J gene lost 2 bases, with 12 bases spanning the gap. CDR3 length: 14 residues. CDR3 amino acids: CASSGGGANYGYTF. In DNA, the CDR3 is TGTGCCAGCAGCGGGGGAGGAGCAAACTATGGCTACACCTTC.

This clone was found a few times. The chain combines TRBV27 with TRBJ1-6, with 8 positions matching TRBD1. Germline V gene data show CDR1 as MNHEY and CDR2 as SMNVEV (reference sequence). Trimming at V came to 3 bases and at J to 9 bases, leaving 4 bases not matched to a gene. This CDR3 has 14 residues. Written as DNA, the CDR3 is TGTGCCAGCAGTTTCGACAGGGGCGGTTCACCCCTCCACTTT. As protein: CASSFDRGGSPLHF.

V and J are TRBV6-2 or TRBV6-3 and TRBJ1-5; TRBD1 matches 10 bases. The J segment lost 4 bases and the V segment lost 2 bases, leaving 5 bases of the junction unmatched. This CDR3 is built from 16 residues. From germline, CDR1 is MNHEY and CDR2 SVGEGT. Written as DNA, the CDR3 is TGTGCCAGCAGTTACGGACGACAGGGGGCGAATCAGCCCCAGCATTTT. Protein product: CASSYGRQGANQPQHF.

The rearrangement joins TRBV10-3 to TRBJ2-3; 14 nucleotides align to TRBD2. The CDR3 contains 18 residues. Trimming cost V 6 bases and J 1 base; bases outside gene matches: 9. From germline, CDR1 is ENHRY and CDR2 SYGVKD. The CDR3 bases are TGTGCCATCAGAGCTGGACTAGCGGGGGGCGAAGGCACAGATACGCAGTATTTT. Translated, it gives CAIRAGLAGGEGTDTQYF.

This clone was detected only a few times. CDR3 loop: CASSPGLAASSYNEQFF. CDR3 nucleotide sequence: TGTGCCAGCAGCCCGGGACTAGCGGCGAGCTCCTACAATGAGCAGTTCTTC. The genes are TRBV5-6 and TRBJ2-1; 11 positions match TRBD2. V shed 4 bases and J 0 bases; nucleotides not matched to a gene: 6. CDR3 length: 17 residues. Per germline, CDR1 SGHDT and CDR2 YYEEEE.

The chain uses TRBV5-1 and TRBJ2-7, with 10 bases that match TRBD1. Per germline, CDR1 SGHRS and CDR2 YFSETQ. This CDR3 has 15 residues. J was trimmed by 3 bases and V by 4 bases; bases with no gene match: 7. The CDR3 here is CASSEGTGVFYEQYF. The CDR3 DNA reads as TGCGCCAGCAGCGAGGGGACAGGGGTGTTCTACGAGCAGTACTTC.

The V gene is TRBV19, the J gene TRBJ2-1, with a tentative D call TRBD2 (5 bases). The CDR3 has 16 residues. V was pared by 0 bases and J by 5 bases, with 14 bases between. The germline V gene has CDR1 LNHDA and CDR2 SQIVND (reference sequence). For the CDR3, the DNA is TGTGCCAGTAGTATAGAGTTCCTAGCTTCACACAATGAGCAGTTCTTC. It encodes CASSIEFLASHNEQFF.

This chain uses TRBV7-9 with TRBJ2-3; D is unclear. This CDR3 spans 14 amino acids. V was cut by 2 bases and J by 2 bases, with 8 bases left in between. Germline V gene sequence: CDR1 SEHNR, CDR2 FQNEAQ (reference sequence). CDR3 region: CASSLSGFTDTQYF. The CDR3 DNA is TGTGCCAGCAGCTTATCGGGTTTCACAGATACGCAGTATTTT.

The gene calls are TRBV28 and TRBJ1-4, with a tentative D call TRBD1 (5 bases). V was shortened by 5 bases and J by 7 bases, with 14 bases between the two germline ends. The CDR3 has 14 amino acids. CDR1 is MDHEN, CDR2 SYDVKM, per germline. For the CDR3, the DNA is TGTGCCAGCAGTGGTGGGGGGGGAAGTGAAAAACTGTTTTTT. This encodes CASSGGGGSEKLFF.

There are a few counts of this clone. CDR3 bases: TGTGCCAGCAGCTTTATAGGGGGACGAGAAAAACTGTTTTTT. Its translation: CASSFIGGREKLFF. The chain carries TRBV7-9 and TRBJ1-4, with D possibly matching TRBD1 (6 bases). Germline lookup yields CDR1 SEHNR and CDR2 FQNEAQ (reference sequence). V was cut by 3 bases and J by 8 bases, with 13 bases left in between. The CDR3 totals 14 residues.

The chain employs TRBV27 and TRBJ1-1; 7 bases match TRBD1. The germline gives CDR1 MNHEY, CDR2 SMNVEV (reference sequence). Trimming took 6 bases from V and 0 from J; bases not matched to a gene: 7. This CDR3 has 15 residues. CDR3 DNA: TGTGCCAGCAGGGACAGGCCCTTCATGAACACTGAAGCTTTCTTT. Translating gives CASRDRPFMNTEAFF.

The gene calls are TRBV18 and TRBJ2-2; no clear D. The CDR3 runs 15 residues. With 2 bases removed from V and 0 bases from J, the gap between germline ends came to 7 bases. Looked up from germline, CDR1 is KGHSH and CDR2 is LQKENI. The CDR3 nucleotides read TGTGCCAGCTCACCAAAGATAGCGAACACCGGGGAGCTGTTTTTT. The encoded protein is CASSPKIANTGELFF.

V usage is TRBV7-3 and J usage is TRBJ1-3; 7 nucleotides match TRBD1. The CDR3 runs 16 residues. V trimming: 1 base; J trimming: 2 bases; junction bases outside the gene matches: 5. Germline V lookup: CDR1 SGHTA, CDR2 FQGTGA. DNA of the CDR3: TGTGCCAGCAGCTTAAGTTGGGACAGTCCTGGAAACACCATATATTTT. Translation: CASSLSWDSPGNTIYF.

The rearrangement uses TRBV7-9 and TRBJ2-7; D perhaps matches TRBD1 (5 bases). This CDR3 comprises 13 residues. V was trimmed by 7 bases and J by 3 bases, leaving 13 bases between them. The germline V gene has CDR1 SEHNR and CDR2 FQNEAQ (reference sequence). The CDR3 reads CASTWGSLYEQYF. In DNA, the CDR3 is TGTGCCAGCACCTGGGGCAGTCTCTACGAGCAGTACTTC.